These 22 T cell receptor beta chains originate from one sample sequenced in a study of cytomegalovirus exposure and HLA in healthy donors. Method: immunoSEQ multiplex PCR; TCRdb's copy keeps in-frame clones and lacks some. The data show about 160,000 clones, with 89% seen just once and under 13% held by the top ten. Sequenced sample: PBMCs. The origin of the receptors is a woman aged 18 to 35 in good health and CMV-seropositive.

The J gene is TRBJ2-2, the V gene TRBV10-3; 8 bases map to TRBD2. Germline V gives CDR1 ENHRY, CDR2 SYGVKD. Trimming took 10 bases from V and 1 from J; bases not matched to a gene: 5. CDR3 size: 14 residues. The CDR3 DNA sequence: TGTGCCACCAGGGGACTAGTGAACACCGGGGAGCTGTTTTTT. Amino acids: CATRGLVNTGELFF.

The chain links TRBV20-1 to TRBJ1-5; D is unclear. The CDR3 has 10 residues. V dropped 4 bases and J dropped 12 bases, with 10 bases sitting between them. Germline-derived CDR1 and CDR2 are DFQATT and SNEGSKA (reference sequence). This CDR3 is CSAILGIQHF. CDR3 sequence (DNA): TGCAGTGCTATTTTGGGCATCCAGCATTTT.

The chain couples TRBV5-4 to TRBJ2-2; possibly TRBD1 for D (6 bases). Trimming cost V 4 bases and J 4 bases, with 11 bases left between them. The CDR3 contains 14 residues. Germline lookup yields CDR1 SGHNT and CDR2 YYREEE (reference sequence). CDR3 in amino acids: CASSRDMLTGELFF. CDR3 nucleotide sequence: TGTGCCAGCAGCCGGGACATGCTCACCGGGGAGCTGTTTTTT.

The table lists this clone with a count of one. This chain links TRBV7-2 with TRBJ2-1, with no clear D. The germline gives CDR1 SGHTA, CDR2 FQGNSA. The CDR3 sequence is 16 residues long. V lost 3 bases and J lost 3, with 15 bases in between. The CDR3 loop reads CASSFLQVLYYNEQFF. As DNA, the CDR3 is TGTGCCAGCAGCTTCCTCCAGGTGCTTTACTACAATGAGCAGTTCTTC.

This chain links TRBV5-1 with TRBJ2-7; TRBD2 matches 7 bases. Per germline, CDR1 SGHRS and CDR2 YFSETQ. The CDR3 totals 15 residues. V shed 7 bases, J shed 3 bases, and the junction held 13 bases outside the gene matches. CDR3 amino acids: CASFDGGGRFYEQYF. The DNA for the CDR3 is TGCGCCAGCTTTGATGGGGGAGGGCGATTCTACGAGCAGTACTTC.

The rearrangement links TRBV5-1 to TRBJ1-2, with 7 bases fitting TRBD1. The CDR3 runs 16 residues. The ends lost 2 bases at V and 2 bases at J; junction bases unmatched: 9. Per germline, CDR1 SGHRS and CDR2 YFSETQ. CDR3 residues: CASSLNSGTENYGYTF. The CDR3 nucleotides are TGCGCCAGCAGCTTAAACTCCGGGACAGAGAACTATGGCTACACCTTC.

The rearrangement uses TRBV12-5 and TRBJ1-1; D remains unclear. Germline V gives CDR1 LGHNT, CDR2 FRNRAP. Trimming cost V 0 bases and J 4 bases, with 15 bases left between them. CDR3 length equals 16 residues. Here the CDR3 reads CASGLVRRGLSTEAFF. CDR3 nucleotide sequence: TGTGCTAGTGGTTTGGTACGGAGAGGGCTTAGCACTGAAGCTTTCTTT.

This chain joins TRBV27 and TRBJ2-7; 7 bases are a match to TRBD1. With V trimmed by 5 bases and J by 3 bases, 7 bases remained unmatched. This CDR3 is built from 14 residues. Germline V gene data show CDR1 as MNHEY and CDR2 as SMNVEV (reference sequence). The CDR3, as DNA: TGTGCCAGCAGTGAACAGGGGACCCTCTACGAGCAGTACTTC. This encodes CASSEQGTLYEQYF.

This chain uses TRBV11-3 with TRBJ2-7, with 8 bases aligning to TRBD1. J lost 5 bases, V lost 3 bases, and 6 bases had no gene match. The germline V gene has CDR1 SGHNT and CDR2 YENEEA. This CDR3 has 14 residues. The CDR3 nucleotides read TGTGCCAGCAGCTTTGGGACAGGCTGGGACGAGCAGTACTTC. This encodes CASSFGTGWDEQYF.

This chain links TRBV2 with TRBJ2-3; tentatively, D is TRBD1 (6 bases). From germline, CDR1 is SNHLY and CDR2 FYNNEI. Trimming shortened V by 4 bases and J by 1 base, and 6 bases separated the two germline ends. The CDR3 sequence is 13 residues long. The CDR3, as DNA: TGTGCCAGCAGTGGACAGGGCACAGATACGCAGTATTTT. It specifies CASSGQGTDTQYF.

The chain joins TRBV19 to TRBJ2-3; TRBD2 agrees at 8 bases. Trimming at V came to 5 bases and at J to 2 bases, leaving 9 bases not matched to a gene. The germline V gene encodes CDR1 LNHDA and CDR2 SQIVND (reference sequence). The CDR3 is made up of 16 amino acids. CDR3 loop: CASSGGGRPVTDTQYF. CDR3 coding DNA: TGTGCCAGTAGTGGAGGCGGGAGGCCAGTCACAGATACGCAGTATTTT.

This CDR3 reads CASSYVGQGRRAENDTEAFF. DNA of the CDR3: TGTGCCAGCAGCTATGTGGGACAGGGCCGTAGGGCAGAGAATGATACTGAAGCTTTCTTT. The V call is TRBV7-8, the J call TRBJ1-1; 9 bases are shared with TRBD1. V lost 4 bases and J lost 5; bases outside the gene matches: 23. The CDR3 sequence is 20 residues long. The V gene's germline CDR1 is SGHVS and CDR2 FQNEAQ.

Concerning this clone itself: The junction and the germline gene differ at one end; a read error may be behind it. V gene TRBV6-6 combines with J gene TRBJ1-1, with D tentatively TRBD1 (5 bases). Germline V lookup: CDR1 MNHNY, CDR2 SVGAGI (reference sequence). CDR3 size: 13 residues. CDR3 sequence reads: CASTSHRNSEAFF. In nucleotides, the CDR3 is TGTGCCAGCACAAGCCACAGGAACTCTGAAGCTTTCTTT.

V is TRBV19 and J is TRBJ1-5; TRBD1 aligns across 7 bases. Germline V gives CDR1 LNHDA, CDR2 SQIVND (reference sequence). CDR3 size: 14 residues. V gave up 5 bases and J gave up 6 bases; unmatched junction bases: 7. Written as DNA, the CDR3 is TGTGCCAGTAGTTCGACAGGGTCGGCTCAGCCCCAGCATTTT. Translating it yields CASSSTGSAQPQHF.

The J gene is TRBJ2-1, the V gene TRBV10-1, with D possibly being TRBD1 (5 bases). V dropped 5 bases and J dropped 6 bases, with 11 bases sitting between them. CDR3 length: 13 residues. Germline lookup yields CDR1 WNHNN and CDR2 SYGVQD (reference sequence). The CDR3 protein is CASSPVGLNEQFF. CDR3 sequence (DNA): TGCGCCAGCAGTCCTGTGGGGCTCAATGAGCAGTTCTTC.

The J gene is TRBJ1-2, the V gene TRBV4-2; TRBD1 is a possible D gene (5 bases). The germline gives CDR1 LGHNA, CDR2 YNFKEQ. The CDR3 contains 14 residues. Between the trimmed V and J ends, which lost 4 bases and 5 bases, there was a span of 14 bases. The CDR3 reads CASSPLDSAYGYTF. The CDR3 DNA sequence: TGTGCCAGCAGCCCCCTCGACAGTGCTTATGGCTACACCTTC.

This clone was seen only once. The CDR3 DNA reads as TGTGCCAGCAGTTACTCTCGACAGGGCGGACAGCCCCAGCATTTT. Its translation: CASSYSRQGGQPQHF. This chain links TRBV6-5 with TRBJ1-5; 7 bases match TRBD1. In germline, CDR1 is MNHEY, CDR2 SVGAGI. J was trimmed by 7 bases and V by 0 bases; bases with no gene match: 6. The CDR3 runs 15 residues.

This clone has only one observation. The chain is built from TRBV6-1 and TRBJ2-1; maybe TRBD2 (6 bases). The CDR3 has 16 residues. Germline V gives CDR1 MNHNS, CDR2 SASEGT. V dropped 1 base and J dropped 5 bases, with 15 bases sitting between them. Here the CDR3 reads CASSEVVGGLDNEQFF. Written as DNA, the CDR3 is TGTGCCAGCAGTGAAGTGGTGGGAGGACTCGACAATGAGCAGTTCTTC.

Here the CDR3 DNA reads TGTGCCAGCAGCTTAGACCCCAGGGATGGCTACACCTTC. Translation gives CASSLDPRDGYTF. The rearrangement links TRBV11-2 to TRBJ1-2; the D gene is possibly TRBD1 (5 bases). The CDR3 contains 13 residues. Germline V gives CDR1 SGHAT, CDR2 FQNNGV. Trimming removed 0 bases at V and 6 bases at J, with 8 bases between. Filled out from reference TRBV11-2 and TRBJ1-2, the complete variable domain reads EAGVAQSPRYKIIEKRQSVAFWCNPISGHATLYWYQQILGQGPKLLIQFQNNGVVDDSQLPKDRFSAERLKGVDSTLKIQPAKLEDSAVYLCASSLDPRDGYTFGSGTRLTVV.

In this sample, this clone turned up once. The gene calls are TRBV12-5 and TRBJ2-7; TRBD1 aligns across 9 bases. The trim removed 8 bases at V and 2 bases at J, leaving 19 bases unmatched. The germline gives CDR1 LGHNT, CDR2 FRNRAP. The CDR3 spans 18 residues. In DNA form, the CDR3 reads TGTGCTAGTCCCACCCGGACAGGGGTAAACCACGGACCCTACGAGCAGTACTTC. This sequence encodes CASPTRTGVNHGPYEQYF.

The chain combines TRBV12-5 with TRBJ2-1, with 8 bases fitting TRBD1. With V trimmed by 4 bases and J by 7 bases, 9 bases remained unmatched. CDR3 length: 15 amino acids. Germline assignment: CDR1 LGHNT and CDR2 FRNRAP. CDR3 nucleotide sequence: TGTGCTAGTGGTTACCGCCAGGGGGCAGAAAATGAGCAGTTCTTC. It is translated as CASGYRQGAENEQFF.

V is TRBV2 and J is TRBJ2-7, with 8 bases fitting TRBD1. Trimming took 6 bases from V and 2 from J; bases not matched to a gene: 9. CDR1 and CDR2 from the germline V gene are SNHLY and FYNNEI. This CDR3 has 15 amino acids. The CDR3 loop reads CASRGTGQGPYEQYF. CDR3 coding DNA: TGTGCCAGCAGGGGCACCGGACAGGGCCCCTACGAGCAGTACTTC. The variable domain in full, with the rest retrieved from reference TRBV2 and TRBJ2-7, is EPEVTQTPSHQVTQMGQEVILRCVPISNHLYFYWYRQILGQKVEFLVSFYNNEISEKSEIFDDQFSVERPDGSNFTLKIRSTKLEDSAMYFCASRGTGQGPYEQYFGPGTRLTVT.